The 15 T cell receptor beta chains below were found in one sample sequenced in a study of type 1 regulatory T cells (dated by TCRdb to the early 2020s). Findings and caveats that apply to the study as a whole: A more restricted TCR repertoire was observed in Tr1 cells than in non-Tr1 cells, and this restriction was interpreted in the study as alloantigen-induced clonal expansion.

The sample was run on an Illumina MiSeq. The raw public data were reprocessed by TCRdb itself: fastp quality trimming at Q25, MiXCR clonotype calling, in-frame beta chains only. Each CDR3 protein appears once, grouped with its most common genes and DNA. Here the sample has tens of thousands of distinct CDR3 sequences; about 20% occur a single time. The ten largest clones represent roughly 8.3% of the sample. Their antigens remain unidentified. Sequencing used cultured type 1 regulatory T (Tr1) cells, either the whole culture or a sorted fraction (not recorded which). The cell subset or site label for this specimen denotes: type 1 regulatory T cells sorted from the T-allo10 product. The receptor source for this set is a human donor in good health.

V gene TRBV6-1 combines with J gene TRBJ2-1; 10 bases map to TRBD2. Germline loops: CDR1 MNHNS, CDR2 SASEGT. J lost 9 bases, V lost 4 bases, and 6 bases had no gene match. CDR3 length: 14 residues. This chain's CDR3 is CASSGMSGRAEQFF. The CDR3 DNA follows: TGTGCCAGCAGTGGTATGAGCGGGAGGGCTGAGCAGTTCTTC.

This rearrangement joins TRBV7-2 to TRBJ2-5; D remains unclear. In germline, CDR1 is SGHTA, CDR2 FQGNSA. CDR3 length equals 14 residues. The V and J ends lost 1 base and 2 bases respectively, with 8 bases between them. The DNA of the CDR3 is TGTGCCAGCAGCTTAGTGGCAGTTCAAGAGACCCAGTACTTC. Translated, it gives CASSLVAVQETQYF.

This clonotype was picked up a small number of times. The rearrangement joins TRBV5-1 to TRBJ1-2, with a weak D call TRBD1 (5 bases). The V gene lost 4 bases and the J gene lost 4 bases, with 14 bases spanning the gap. Per germline, CDR1 SGHRS and CDR2 YFSETQ. The CDR3 runs 14 residues. CDR3 amino acids: CASSVRQSGYGYTF. The DNA of the CDR3 is TGCGCCAGCAGCGTTAGACAGTCGGGCTATGGCTACACCTTC.

This clonotype was seen only a few times. The CDR3 DNA follows: TGTGCCAGCAGTCCCACATGGAATGAGCAGTTCTTC. As protein: CASSPTWNEQFF. The rearrangement links TRBV28 to TRBJ2-1; D is undetermined. Germline V gene lookup returns CDR1 MDHEN and CDR2 SYDVKM. Between the trimmed V and J ends, which lost 5 bases and 7 bases, there was a span of 9 bases. This CDR3 spans 12 amino acids.

V and J are TRBV2 and TRBJ2-1, with D possibly matching TRBD2 (6 bases). The CDR3 consists of 13 residues. V lost 9 bases, J lost 7 bases, and 16 bases lay in between. Germline CDR1 reads SNHLY; CDR2 reads FYNNEI. This CDR3 reads CASGARTTNEQFF. The CDR3 DNA sequence: TGTGCCAGTGGGGCGAGGACTACGAATGAGCAGTTCTTC.

The chain links TRBV5-1 to TRBJ2-5; D might be TRBD2 (5 bases). The CDR3 runs to 14 residues. Deletions cut 0 bases from V and 2 bases from J, with 8 bases between. Germline-derived CDR1 and CDR2 are SGHRS and YFSETQ. CDR3 loop: CASSLAGRQETQYF. The CDR3, as DNA: TGCGCCAGCAGCTTGGCGGGAAGGCAAGAGACCCAGTACTTC.

In this sample, this clonotype turned up a few times. This chain joins TRBV30 and TRBJ2-3; 10 nucleotides agree with TRBD2. Germline V CDR1 and CDR2: GTSNPN, SVGIG (reference sequence). This CDR3 has 14 amino acids. Trimming at V came to 3 bases and at J to 4 bases, leaving 4 bases not matched to a gene. CDR3 nucleotides: TGTGCCTGGAGCCTAGCGGGAGTACCAGATACGCAGTATTTT. Protein: CAWSLAGVPDTQYF.

This clonotype has only a few counts. The gene calls are TRBV18 and TRBJ2-7; no definite D call. Between the trimmed V and J ends, which lost 2 bases and 6 bases, there was a span of 11 bases. Germline V gene data show CDR1 as KGHSH and CDR2 as LQKENI. The CDR3 has 13 amino acids. The CDR3 region has the DNA TGTGCCAGCTCACCAGGGTTGTTTTCCGAGCAGTACTTC. Translated: CASSPGLFSEQYF.

The J gene is TRBJ2-5, the V gene TRBV7-2; D gene unclear. Germline values: CDR1 SGHTA, CDR2 FQGNSA. This CDR3 comprises 11 residues. Trimming stripped 6 bases from V and 4 bases from J, with 6 bases between. The CDR3 nucleotides read TGTGCCAGCAGTTACGGAGAGACCCAGTACTTC. Encoded protein: CASSYGETQYF. Full variable domain (rest looked up from reference TRBV7-2 and TRBJ2-5): GAGVSQSPSNKVTEKGKDVELRCDPISGHTALYWYRQSLGQGLEFLIYFQGNSAPDKSGLPSDRFSAERTGGSVSTLTIQRTQQEDSAVYLCASSYGETQYFGPGTRLLVL.

A few counts support this clonotype. This chain uses TRBV5-1 with TRBJ1-1, with D unresolved. The CDR3 is made up of 14 amino acids. Germline V gene sequence: CDR1 SGHRS, CDR2 YFSETQ. Between the trimmed V and J ends, which lost 2 bases and 0 bases, there was a span of 8 bases. The CDR3 here is CASSLPGMNTEAFF. The CDR3 bases are TGCGCCAGCAGCTTACCCGGCATGAACACTGAAGCTTTCTTT.

The chain links TRBV27 to TRBJ2-4; D gene ambiguous. The germline CDR1 and CDR2 sequences are MNHEY and SMNVEV (reference sequence). V lost 5 bases and J 7 bases, leaving 12 bases between the germline ends. The CDR3 has 13 amino acids. In DNA form, the CDR3 reads TGTGCCAGCAGTCCCCCAAACGGGAACATTCAGTACTTC. It encodes CASSPPNGNIQYF.

The rearrangement links TRBV7-9 to TRBJ2-6; D may be TRBD2 (5 bases). The V gene lost 4 bases and the J gene lost 0 bases, with 10 bases spanning the gap. Germline-derived CDR1 and CDR2 are SEHNR and FQNEAQ (reference sequence). The CDR3 covers 16 residues. CDR3 residues: CASSSGSFSGANVLTF. CDR3 sequence (DNA): TGTGCCAGCAGCTCGGGATCATTCTCTGGGGCCAACGTCCTGACTTTC.

J is TRBJ2-1 and V is TRBV3-1, with D maybe TRBD2 (5 bases). V gave up 4 bases and J gave up 9 bases, with 13 bases separating them. Per the germline V gene, CDR1 is LGHDT and CDR2 is YNNKEL (reference sequence). This CDR3 region has 13 residues. The CDR3 DNA reads as TGTGCCAGCAGCCGCGTAGACCGGGGTGAGCAGTTCTTC. Protein sequence: CASSRVDRGEQFF.

The sample holds many counts of this clonotype. The V call is TRBV5-1, the J call TRBJ2-1; 9 bases agree with TRBD2. J was trimmed by 7 bases and V by 0 bases; bases with no gene match: 8. The CDR3 totals 16 residues. CDR1 and CDR2 (germline): SGHRS, YFSETQ. CDR3 coding DNA: TGCGCCAGCAGCTTGGGGGCGGGAGGGCCGCGGAATGAGCAGTTCTTC. It is translated as CASSLGAGGPRNEQFF.

The chain is built from TRBV24-1 and TRBJ2-1; 7 bases are shared with TRBD2. Germline-derived CDR1 and CDR2 are KGHDR and SFDVKD. The trim removed 0 bases at V and 10 bases at J, leaving 14 bases unmatched. This CDR3 contains 17 residues. CDR3 amino acids: CATSDLELSGRESEQFF. In DNA form, the CDR3 reads TGTGCCACCAGTGATTTGGAATTATCTGGGCGGGAGAGCGAGCAGTTCTTC.